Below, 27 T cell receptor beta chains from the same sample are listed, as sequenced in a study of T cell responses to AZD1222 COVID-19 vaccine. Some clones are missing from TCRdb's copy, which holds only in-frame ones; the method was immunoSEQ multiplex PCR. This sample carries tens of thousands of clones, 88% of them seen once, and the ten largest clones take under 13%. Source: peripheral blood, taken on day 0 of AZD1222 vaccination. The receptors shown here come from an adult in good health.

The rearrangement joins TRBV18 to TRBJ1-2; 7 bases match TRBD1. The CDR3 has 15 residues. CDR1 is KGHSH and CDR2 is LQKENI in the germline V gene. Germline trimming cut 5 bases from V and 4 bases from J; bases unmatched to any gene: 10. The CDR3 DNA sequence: TGTGCCAGCTCATCCTCCGGACAGGCGGGCTATGGCTACACCTTC. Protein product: CASSSSGQAGYGYTF.

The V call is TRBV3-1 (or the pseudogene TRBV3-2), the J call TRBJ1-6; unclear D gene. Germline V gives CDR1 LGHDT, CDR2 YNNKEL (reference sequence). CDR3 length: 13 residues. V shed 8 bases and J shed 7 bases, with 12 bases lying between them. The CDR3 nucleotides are TGTGCCAGCCGCGGCCTGCAAAATTCACCCCTCCACTTT. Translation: CASRGLQNSPLHF.

The DNA of the CDR3 is TGTGCCACCCGCTATGCGGGGGGGCATAATGAGCAGTTCTTC. Translated, it gives CATRYAGGHNEQFF. This chain connects TRBV15 to TRBJ2-1; 9 nucleotides line up with TRBD2. V dropped 8 bases and J dropped 7; count of bases not matched to a gene: 9. CDR1 LNHNV and CDR2 YYDKDF come from the germline V gene (reference sequence). This CDR3 has 14 amino acids.

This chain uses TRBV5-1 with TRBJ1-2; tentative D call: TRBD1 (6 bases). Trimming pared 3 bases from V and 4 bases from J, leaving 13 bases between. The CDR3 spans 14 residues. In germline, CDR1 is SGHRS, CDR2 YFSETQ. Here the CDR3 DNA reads TGCGCCAGCAGCTCCGGACAGACTCCCTATGGCTACACCTTC. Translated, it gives CASSSGQTPYGYTF.

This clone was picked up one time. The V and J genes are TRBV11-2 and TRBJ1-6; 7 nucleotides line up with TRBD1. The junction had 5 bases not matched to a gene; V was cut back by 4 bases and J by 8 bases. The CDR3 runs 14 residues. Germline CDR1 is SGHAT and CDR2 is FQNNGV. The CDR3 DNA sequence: TGTGCCAGCAGCTGGGACAGCGGGGATTCACCCCTCCACTTT. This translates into CASSWDSGDSPLHF.

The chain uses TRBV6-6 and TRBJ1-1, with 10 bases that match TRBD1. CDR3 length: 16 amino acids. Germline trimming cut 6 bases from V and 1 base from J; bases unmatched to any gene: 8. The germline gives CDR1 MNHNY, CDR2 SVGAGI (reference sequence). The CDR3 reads CASSRSGTGANTEAFF. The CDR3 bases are TGTGCCAGCAGCCGATCCGGGACAGGGGCGAACACTGAAGCTTTCTTT.

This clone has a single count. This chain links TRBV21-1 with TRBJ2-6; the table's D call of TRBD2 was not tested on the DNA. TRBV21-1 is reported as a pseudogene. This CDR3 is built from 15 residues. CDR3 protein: CASSTSSSGANVLTF. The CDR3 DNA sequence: TGTGCCAGCAGCACATCGAGCTCTGGGGCCAACGTCCTGACTTTC.

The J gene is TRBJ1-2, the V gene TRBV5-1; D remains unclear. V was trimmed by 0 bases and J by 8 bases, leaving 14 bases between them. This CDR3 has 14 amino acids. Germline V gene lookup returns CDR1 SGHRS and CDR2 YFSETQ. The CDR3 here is CASSLGTARLGYTF. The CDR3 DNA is TGCGCCAGCAGCTTGGGGACGGCTCGACTCGGCTACACCTTC. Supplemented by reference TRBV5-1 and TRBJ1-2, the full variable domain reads KAGVTQTPRYLIKTRGQQVTLSCSPISGHRSVSWYQQTPGQGLQFLFEYFSETQRNKGNFPGRFSGRQFSNSRSEMNVSTLELGDSALYLCASSLGTARLGYTFGSGTRLTVV.

CDR3 amino acids: CASSPADRGLNGELFF. The CDR3 DNA reads as TGTGCCAGCAGTCCCGCGGACAGGGGGCTTAACGGGGAGCTGTTTTTT. The chain uses TRBV28 and TRBJ2-2; 11 bases agree with TRBD1. This CDR3 comprises 16 residues. Trimming took 5 bases from V and 7 from J; bases not matched to a gene: 9. The germline V gene encodes CDR1 MDHEN and CDR2 SYDVKM.

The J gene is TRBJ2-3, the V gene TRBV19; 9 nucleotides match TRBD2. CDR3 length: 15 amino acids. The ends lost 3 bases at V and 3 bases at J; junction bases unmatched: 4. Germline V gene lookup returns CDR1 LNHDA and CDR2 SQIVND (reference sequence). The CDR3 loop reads CASSIPAGGTDTQYF. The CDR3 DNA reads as TGTGCCAGTAGTATTCCCGCGGGAGGGACAGATACGCAGTATTTT.

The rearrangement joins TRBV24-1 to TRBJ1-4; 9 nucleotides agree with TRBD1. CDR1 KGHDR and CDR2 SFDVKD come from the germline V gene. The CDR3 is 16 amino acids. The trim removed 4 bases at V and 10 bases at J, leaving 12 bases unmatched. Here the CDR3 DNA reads TGTGCCACCAGTGACTCTGGGGGACAGGGAGGGAGAAAACTGTTTTTT. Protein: CATSDSGGQGGRKLFF.

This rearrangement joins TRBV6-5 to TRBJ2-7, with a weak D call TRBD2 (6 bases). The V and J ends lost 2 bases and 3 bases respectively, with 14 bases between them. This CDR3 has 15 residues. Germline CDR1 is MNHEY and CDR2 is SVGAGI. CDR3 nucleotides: TGTGCCAGCAGTTACGGGGCGGTGGGGGGCTACGAGCAGTACTTC. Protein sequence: CASSYGAVGGYEQYF.

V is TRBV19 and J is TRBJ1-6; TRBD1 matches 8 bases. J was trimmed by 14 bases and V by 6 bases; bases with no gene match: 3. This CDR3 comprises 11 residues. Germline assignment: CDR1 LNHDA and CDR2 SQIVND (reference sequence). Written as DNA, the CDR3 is TGTGCCAGTAGCGGACAGGGCACCCTCCACTTT. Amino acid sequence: CASSGQGTLHF. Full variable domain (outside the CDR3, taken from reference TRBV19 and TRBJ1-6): DGGITQSPKYLFRKEGQNVTLSCEQNLNHDAMYWYRQDPGQGLRLIYYSQIVNDFQKGDIAEGYSVSREKKESFPLTVTSAQKNPTAFYLCASSGQGTLHFGNGTRLTVT.

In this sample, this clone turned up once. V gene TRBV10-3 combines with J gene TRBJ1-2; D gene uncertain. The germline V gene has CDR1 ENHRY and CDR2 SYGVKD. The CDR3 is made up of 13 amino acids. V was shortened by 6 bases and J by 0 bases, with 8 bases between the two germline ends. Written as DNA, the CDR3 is TGTGCCATCAGCAGCTTAGCTAACTATGGCTACACCTTC. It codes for CAISSLANYGYTF.

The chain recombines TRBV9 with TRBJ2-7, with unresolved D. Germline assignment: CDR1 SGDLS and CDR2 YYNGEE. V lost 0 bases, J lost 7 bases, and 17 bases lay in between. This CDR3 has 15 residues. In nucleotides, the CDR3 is TGTGCCAGCAGCGTAGAGTCAGTGGCTTTGAAGGAGCAGTACTTC. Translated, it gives CASSVESVALKEQYF.

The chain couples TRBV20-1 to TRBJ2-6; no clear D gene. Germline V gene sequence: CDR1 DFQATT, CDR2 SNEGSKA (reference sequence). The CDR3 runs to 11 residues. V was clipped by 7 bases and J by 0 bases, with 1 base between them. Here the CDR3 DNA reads TGCAGTGTCTCTGGGGCCAACGTCCTGACTTTC. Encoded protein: CSVSGANVLTF.

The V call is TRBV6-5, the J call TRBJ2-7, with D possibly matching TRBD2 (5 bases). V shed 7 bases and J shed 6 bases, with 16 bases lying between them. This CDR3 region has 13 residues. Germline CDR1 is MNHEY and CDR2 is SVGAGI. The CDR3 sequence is CASTLTTRFEQYV. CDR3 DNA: TGTGCCAGCACCCTGACTACTAGGTTCGAGCAGTACGTC.

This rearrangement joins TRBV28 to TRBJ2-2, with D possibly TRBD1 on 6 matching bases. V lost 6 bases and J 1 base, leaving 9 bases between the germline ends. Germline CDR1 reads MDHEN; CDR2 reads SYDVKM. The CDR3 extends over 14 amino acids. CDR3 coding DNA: TGTGCCAGCAGGGGGGCGGGGAACACCGGGGAGCTGTTTTTT. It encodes CASRGAGNTGELFF.

The CDR3 here is CAWGTAAPLHF. Here the CDR3 DNA reads TGTGCCTGGGGGACGGCGGCACCCCTCCACTTT. The chain joins TRBV30 to TRBJ1-6, with a possible D match to TRBD1 (5 bases). This CDR3 comprises 11 residues. Germline V lookup: CDR1 GTSNPN, CDR2 SVGIG (reference sequence). V was pared by 5 bases and J by 11 bases, with 10 bases between.

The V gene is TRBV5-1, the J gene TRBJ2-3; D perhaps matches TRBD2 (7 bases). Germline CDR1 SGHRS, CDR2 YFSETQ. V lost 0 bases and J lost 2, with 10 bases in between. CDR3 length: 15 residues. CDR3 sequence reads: CASSLDGGATDTQYF. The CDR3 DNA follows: TGCGCCAGCAGCTTGGATGGGGGGGCCACAGATACGCAGTATTTT.

The CDR3 sequence: CASSPGGVGYTF. The CDR3 coding sequence is TGTGCCAGCTCACCCGGGGGCGTTGGCTACACCTTC. J is TRBJ1-2 and V is TRBV18; tentatively, D is TRBD1 (6 bases). The V end was cut by 3 bases, the J end by 7 bases, with 9 bases between. Germline V gives CDR1 KGHSH, CDR2 LQKENI. CDR3 length equals 12 residues.

CDR3 region: CASSARLRADNSPLHF. The DNA for the CDR3 is TGTGCCAGCAGCGCCAGACTCCGGGCAGATAATTCACCCCTCCACTTT. The V and J genes are TRBV11-2 and TRBJ1-6; unclear D gene. CDR3 length: 16 amino acids. V gave up 5 bases and J gave up 5 bases, with 16 bases separating them. The germline CDR1 and CDR2 sequences are SGHAT and FQNNGV.

The CDR3 DNA sequence: TGTGCCAGCAGTTGGGGCACCGGGGAGCTGTTTTTT. As protein: CASSWGTGELFF. The chain has TRBV28 and TRBJ2-2, with unresolved D. The CDR3 has 12 residues. Germline assignment: CDR1 MDHEN and CDR2 SYDVKM. V was shortened by 4 bases and J by 4 bases, with 4 bases between the two germline ends.

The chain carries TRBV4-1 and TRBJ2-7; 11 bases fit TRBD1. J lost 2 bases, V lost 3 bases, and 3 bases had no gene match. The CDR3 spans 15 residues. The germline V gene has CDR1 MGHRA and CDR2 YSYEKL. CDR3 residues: CASSHGTGGTYEQYF. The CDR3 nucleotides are TGCGCCAGCAGCCATGGGACAGGGGGAACCTACGAGCAGTACTTC.

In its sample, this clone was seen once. The CDR3 coding sequence is TGTGCCAGCAGCTCCAAGGGAGGGTCCTTGAACACTGAAGCTTTCTTT. It translates to CASSSKGGSLNTEAFF. The chain is built from TRBV11-2 and TRBJ1-1; no reliable D call. V was trimmed by 4 bases and J by 0 bases, leaving 15 bases between them. CDR3 size: 16 residues. Germline CDR1 is SGHAT and CDR2 is FQNNGV.

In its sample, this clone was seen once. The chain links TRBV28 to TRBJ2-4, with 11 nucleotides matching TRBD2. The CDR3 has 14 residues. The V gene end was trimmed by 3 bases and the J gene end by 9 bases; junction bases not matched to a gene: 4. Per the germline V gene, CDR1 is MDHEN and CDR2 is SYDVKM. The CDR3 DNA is TGTGCCAGCAGTTTTCTAGCGGGAGGTGGCATTCAGTACTTC. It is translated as CASSFLAGGGIQYF. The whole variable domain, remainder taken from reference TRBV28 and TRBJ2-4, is DVKVTQSSRYLVKRTGEKVFLECVQDMDHENMFWYRQDPGLGLRLIYFSYDVKMKEKGDIPEGYSVSREKKERFSLILESASTNQTSMYLCASSFLAGGGIQYFGAGTRLSVL.

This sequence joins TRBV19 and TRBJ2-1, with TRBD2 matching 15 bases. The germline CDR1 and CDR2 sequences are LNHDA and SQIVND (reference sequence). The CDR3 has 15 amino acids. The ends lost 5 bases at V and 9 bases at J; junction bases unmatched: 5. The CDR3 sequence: CASSRTSGGAAEQFF. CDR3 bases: TGTGCCAGTAGTCGGACTAGCGGGGGGGCCGCTGAGCAGTTCTTC.